This T cell receptor beta chain was found in a study of T-cell memory formation after mild COVID-19. Study-wide background: Largely donor-specific sequence clusters came from a couple of donors.

Each CDR3 protein is one row after TCRdb ran MiXCR on the 5' RACE reads. The table shows more than 450,000 distinct CDR3 sequences, with over 15% occurring only once. The CDR3 length is 15 residues. Trimming at V came to 2 bases and at J to 4 bases, leaving 5 bases not matched to a gene. Germline lookup yields CDR1 SEHNR and CDR2 FQNEAQ (reference sequence). This clonotype has more than one count but fewer than ten. The chain employs TRBV7-9 and TRBJ2-5, with TRBD2 matching 9 bases. Sequencing input: PBMCs or a T cell subset sorted from them (not recorded which). The TCR originated in an adult woman who had mild COVID-19 (a few samples of this study predate the infection). Cell type and time point are not known. The CDR3 spells CASSLYGTSPETQYF. CDR3 sequence (DNA): TGTGCCAGCAGCTTATACGGGACTAGCCCAGAGACCCAGTACTTC.